The 15 T cell receptor beta chains given below trace back to one sample, sequenced in a study of regulatory T cells in long-lasting Graves disease. The time point is: newly diagnosed GD, antithyroid drugs for less than 3 months. After RNA was extracted from PBMCs, the TCR library was made from it. CDR3-region Arm-PCR and iRepertoire HTBI primers produced the TCR beta libraries. TCRdb processed the multiplex PCR reads anew with MiXCR; each CDR3 protein has one entry. The sample holds approximately 390,000 distinct CDR3 sequences; about 16% are singletons and the top ten take around 20%. These data were likewise used in another study, on T cells in Graves' hyperthyroidism and ophthalmopathy.

The sequences come from peripheral blood mononuclear cells (PBMCs), collected at new diagnosis, from a patient treated with antithyroid drugs. These TCRs come from a woman aged 18-35 years with Graves disease.

This clonotype occurred many times. The V call is TRBV6-1, the J call TRBJ2-5, with D unresolved. Germline CDR1 and CDR2: MNHNS and SASEGT. The CDR3 totals 11 residues. V lost 2 bases to trimming and J lost 6 bases, with 4 bases between them. CDR3 sequence reads: CASSESKTQYF. The CDR3 bases are TGTGCCAGCAGTGAAAGTAAGACCCAGTACTTC.

This sequence joins TRBV6-1 and TRBJ2-2, with TRBD2 matching 8 bases. The germline V gene has CDR1 MNHNS and CDR2 SASEGT. The CDR3 runs to 15 residues. The J segment lost 7 bases and the V segment lost 2 bases, leaving 6 bases of the junction unmatched. As DNA, the CDR3 is TGTGCCAGCAGTGAACGCCGGGAGGGCCACGGGGAGCTGTTTTTT. Protein sequence: CASSERREGHGELFF.

This clonotype was observed many times. The J gene is TRBJ2-7, the V gene TRBV9; D possibly corresponds to TRBD2 (5 bases). The germline CDR1 and CDR2 sequences are SGDLS and YYNGEE. Trimming stripped 2 bases from V and 1 base from J, with 13 bases between. The CDR3 is 15 residues long. CDR3 nucleotide sequence: TGTGCCAGCAGCGTGGGAGTCGCGGTATCCTACGAGCAGTACTTC. Encoded protein: CASSVGVAVSYEQYF.

The chain employs TRBV29-1 and TRBJ1-1; D call uncertain. Trimming stripped 7 bases from V and 1 base from J, with 7 bases between. Germline CDR1 is SQVTM and CDR2 is ANQGSEA. The CDR3 covers 11 residues. The CDR3 region is CSAGKNTEAFF. In nucleotides, the CDR3 is TGCAGCGCCGGTAAGAACACTGAAGCTTTCTTT.

As concerns this clonotype: It may be a read error: a sequence one base away is much more abundant. J is TRBJ1-3 and V is TRBV12-3 or TRBV12-4; 7 nucleotides align to TRBD1. The ends lost 5 bases at V and 4 bases at J; junction bases unmatched: 5. The CDR3 length is 14 residues. The CDR3 nucleotides are TGTGCCAGCAGTCCGACAGGGTACGGAAACACCATATATTTT. Its protein is CASSPTGYGNTIYF.

At least ten counts were recorded for this clonotype. The rearrangement joins TRBV6-1 to TRBJ2-7; 12 nucleotides align to TRBD1. Germline V lookup: CDR1 MNHNS, CDR2 SASEGT. Unmatched junction bases numbered 8, after V lost 6 bases and J lost 5 bases. CDR3 length equals 15 residues. In nucleotides, the CDR3 is TGTGCCAGCAGCGAGACCGGGACAGGGGGCCACGAGCAGTACTTC. Protein: CASSETGTGGHEQYF.

This clonotype was observed a few times. The chain has TRBV6-1 and TRBJ2-7, with 7 bases aligning to TRBD1. The CDR3 is 14 residues long. Per the germline V gene, CDR1 is MNHNS and CDR2 is SASEGT. Trimming removed 8 bases from V and 2 bases from J; junction bases left unmatched: 9. DNA for the CDR3: TGTGCCAGCTCCTACGACAGGGCGGCCTACGAGCAGTACTTC. This gives the protein CASSYDRAAYEQYF.

This clonotype was detected many times. The chain carries TRBV20-1 and TRBJ2-5; a possible D gene is TRBD1 (5 bases). V lost 3 bases, J lost 1 base, and 9 bases lay in between. Germline-derived CDR1 and CDR2 are DFQATT and SNEGSKA (reference sequence). The CDR3 length is 13 residues. The CDR3 loop is CSASRTPQETQYF. CDR3 DNA: TGCAGTGCTAGCAGGACACCCCAAGAGACCCAGTACTTC.

A note on this clonotype: A read error may account for a junction end that differs from germline. This chain links TRBV19 with TRBJ2-1, with 7 bases identical to TRBD1. Germline V lookup: CDR1 LNHDA, CDR2 SQIVND (reference sequence). CDR3 length: 12 residues. Written as DNA, the CDR3 is TGTGCCAGTAGAAGCGACAGGGCTTGGGTTAACTTC. Protein sequence: CASRSDRAWVNF.

In this sample, this clonotype turned up many times. The chain is built from TRBV28 and TRBJ2-7, with D unclear. CDR1 is MDHEN and CDR2 is SYDVKM in the germline V gene. V was pared by 6 bases and J by 5 bases, with 17 bases between. The CDR3 contains 14 residues. The CDR3: CASRPYRLGNEQYF. The DNA of the CDR3 is TGTGCCAGCAGGCCCTACCGCCTTGGTAACGAGCAGTACTTC.

This clonotype was detected ten times or more. J is TRBJ2-5 and V is TRBV18; a weak D match, TRBD2 (6 bases). The ends were cut back, 6 bases at V and 5 bases at J, with 10 bases in the middle. CDR1 and CDR2 (germline): KGHSH, LQKENI. The CDR3 is 12 residues long. CDR3 coding DNA: TGTGCCAGCTCCAGGGAGGCGGAGACCCAGTACTTC. Translation: CASSREAETQYF.

This clonotype occurred a few times. This chain uses TRBV5-1 with TRBJ2-2; 11 nucleotides agree with TRBD2. Germline V CDR1 and CDR2: SGHRS, YFSETQ. Losses at the gene ends were 0 bases for V and 4 bases for J; bases not matched to a gene: 5. The CDR3 contains 17 residues. The CDR3 DNA is TGCGCCAGCAGCTTGGAACTAGCGGGAGTATTCACCGGGGAGCTGTTTTTT. This codes for CASSLELAGVFTGELFF.

The chain has TRBV19 and TRBJ2-6; tentative D call: TRBD1 (5 bases). The CDR3 is 18 residues long. Trimming took off 3 bases at V and 0 bases at J, with 15 bases between the two ends. CDR1 is LNHDA and CDR2 is SQIVND in the germline V gene (reference sequence). The DNA of the CDR3 is TGTGCCAGTAGTATCCAGGGTGGTTCACTCTCTGGGGCCAACGTCCTGACTTTC. Protein sequence: CASSIQGGSLSGANVLTF.

On this clonotype: Given a much more abundant clone one base away, this may be a read error. V gene TRBV18 combines with J gene TRBJ2-3; 8 bases are shared with TRBD2. Germline CDR1 KGHSH, CDR2 LQKENI. V was pared by 0 bases and J by 2 bases, with 4 bases of the junction left unmatched. The CDR3 is 16 amino acids. As DNA, the CDR3 is TGTGCCAGCTCACCACCGAGCGGGGGCAACACAGATACGCAGTATTTT. This encodes CASSPPSGGNTDTQYF. The complete variable domain, with remaining parts taken from reference TRBV18 and TRBJ2-3, reads NAGVMQNPRHLVRRRGQEARLRCSPMKGHSHVYWYRQLPEEGLKFMVYLQKENIIDESGMPKERFSAEFPKEGPSILRIQQVVRGDSAAYFCASSPPSGGNTDTQYFGPGTRLTVL.

This clonotype has at least ten counts. The chain is built from TRBV12-3 or TRBV12-4 and TRBJ2-1, with no clear D. Trimming left V 7 bases short and J 5 bases short, with 12 bases between. This CDR3 contains 13 residues. This chain's CDR3 is CASTSHLNNEQFF. The CDR3 DNA is TGTGCCAGCACCTCCCACCTAAACAATGAGCAGTTCTTC.